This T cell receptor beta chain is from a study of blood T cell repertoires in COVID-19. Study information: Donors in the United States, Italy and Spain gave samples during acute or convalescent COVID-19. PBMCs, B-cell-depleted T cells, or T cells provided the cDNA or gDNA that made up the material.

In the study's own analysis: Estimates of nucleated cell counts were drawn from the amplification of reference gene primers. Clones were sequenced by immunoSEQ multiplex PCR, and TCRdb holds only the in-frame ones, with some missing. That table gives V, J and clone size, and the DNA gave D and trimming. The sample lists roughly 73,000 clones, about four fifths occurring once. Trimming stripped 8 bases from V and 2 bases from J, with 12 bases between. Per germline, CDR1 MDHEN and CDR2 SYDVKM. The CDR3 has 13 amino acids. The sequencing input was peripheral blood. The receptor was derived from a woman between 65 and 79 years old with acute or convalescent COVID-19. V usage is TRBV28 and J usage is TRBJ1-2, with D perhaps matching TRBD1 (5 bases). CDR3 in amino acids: CASGAPPNYGYTF. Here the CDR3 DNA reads TGTGCCAGCGGGGCACCTCCCAACTATGGCTACACCTTC.